Listed below are T cell receptor beta chains from one sample, sequenced in a study of control samples from healthy donors and cancer patients. Clones were sequenced by immunoSEQ multiplex PCR, and TCRdb holds only the in-frame ones, with some missing. The profile shows 96,000 or so clones, approximately 93% of them singletons. The source material was blood. Receptors were obtained from a man aged 18 to 29 in good health. Each CDR3 is given without its conserved first and last residue. Each record gives: V gene, D gene, CDR3 length, CDR3 protein. A D gene is named only where the DNA matches it firmly.

>TRBV30|NA|10
AWATTTDTQY
>TRBV19|NA|17
ASSMGSGRAKSLTYGYT
>TRBV7-2|NA|14
ASSLYIAAFTGELF
>TRBV30|TRBD2|15
AWSVQLLAGPKNIQY
>TRBV27|TRBD2|15
ASRIWAGGQNRGELF
>TRBV24-1|NA|13
ATSDGFGSTDTQY
>TRBV6-1|TRBD1|17
ASSGLTGQDDSSGNTIY
>TRBV19|NA|11
ASNRQDQGEQF
>TRBV19|NA|15
ASSIDGAGASTDTQY
>TRBV19|NA|19
ASSHSRPQPLDPARHYGYT
>TRBV5-1|NA|13
ASSLAAGKDTEAF
>TRBV3-1/TRBV3-2|NA|11
ASSEKQRDEQY
>TRBV25-1|NA|8
ASSNTEAF
>TRBV5-4|NA|13
ASSLEGDFNTEAF
>TRBV19|NA|15
ASSPRWRDGSLDTQY
>TRBV10-2|NA|10
ASGTVNTEAF
>TRBV28|NA|13
ASRTGTVTAYEQY
>TRBV5-1|NA|11
ASSLGENYEQY
>TRBV6-2/TRBV6-3|TRBD2|16
ASSPRGGLFWRPDTQY
>TRBV9|TRBD1|14
ASSPPGQSSGNTIY
>TRBV25-1|NA|12
ASSELGEQETQY
>TRBV2|TRBD1|13
ASKLDRITGNTIY
>TRBV3-1/TRBV3-2|NA|12
ASSLQGLNTEAF
>TRBV7-9|TRBD1|12
ASSQQGDRTEAF
>TRBV29-1|NA|11
SAAGGQTLEAF
>TRBV7-6|NA|13
ASSALDTARNEQY
>TRBV19|NA|10
ASSTSGNTIY
>TRBV18|TRBD1|16
ASSPRMGQYFSGNTIY
>TRBV6-5|NA|13
ASSSRGVGPDTQY
>TRBV7-7|NA|11
ASSLRENTEAF
>TRBV5-6|NA|12
ASSLVSLPSPLH
>TRBV14|NA|15
ASSLDKAGDSPYEQY
>TRBV29-1|NA|11
SVRDWGQETQY
>TRBV3-1/TRBV3-2|TRBD2|12
ASSRSGGGETQY
>TRBV15|NA|14
ATSRDRDMAGNTIY
>TRBV28|TRBD1|12
ASSLTGTGRKLF
>TRBV29-1|NA|9
SVGTVYEQY
>TRBV18|NA|14
ASSPPLSDSNTEAF
>TRBV6-5|NA|11
ASSKDLRRGYT